This T cell receptor beta chain was observed in a study of long-term antiretroviral therapy in people with HIV. CDR3 length: 15 residues. V lost 0 bases and J lost 7; bases outside the gene matches: 6. Germline values: CDR1 MGHRA, CDR2 YSYEKL. As regards this clone: Its specificity is not known.

Regarding the study as a whole: Repertoires with HIV possessed tighter CDR3 length spans than those of controls.

At minimum, one pre-ART and two post-ART PBMC samples were obtained from each donor. Survey level was the resolution at which the v3.0 immunoSEQ assay ran. Assay used: immunoSEQ multiplex PCR; TCRdb lists only in-frame clones, some missing. The sample comprises 25,000 to 35,000 clones, approximately 86% of which are singletons, and roughly 7.3% rests with the top ten. The source is a man aged 50-60 years with HIV. The rearrangement joins TRBV4-1 to TRBJ1-5, with 7 bases lining up with TRBD1. The sequencing here drew on unsorted PBMCs, taken about 5 years before starting antiretroviral therapy. The CDR3 DNA follows: TGCGCCAGCAGCCAAGATGACAGGGATGGGCAGCCCCAGCATTTT. Its protein product is CASSQDDRDGQPQHF.